This TCR beta chain stems from a study of read filtering for tumor transcriptome and immune sequencing. In the study overall: By R-ISS, stages I, II and III held around 8, 15 and 7 patients. General study points: Without single-read clonotypes, shared clonotype proportions correlated more between IR-seq and RNA-seq. This fraction held mixed bone marrow immune cells after CD138-negative sorting.

This clonotype was found many times. Its antigen is unknown. The V gene lost 6 bases and the J gene lost 0 bases, with 9 bases spanning the gap. This CDR3 has 15 residues. Germline loops: CDR1 SEHNR, CDR2 FQNEAQ (reference sequence). Molecular barcoded adaptors covering alpha/delta and beta/gamma chains were used on approximately 400 ng RNA. TCRdb reanalysed the reads using MiXCR and keeps one entry per CDR3 protein. The table records 75,000 to 90,000 distinct CDR3 sequences, about 12% of them present only once. This chain connects TRBV7-9 to TRBJ2-6, with a weak D call TRBD1 (5 bases). Sequencing was carried out using a population of CD138-negative cells sorted from bone marrow. The receptor's source is a donor aged 40 or over with multiple myeloma. For the CDR3, the DNA is TGTGCCAGCAGAAGTACAGGCTCTGGGGCCAACGTCCTGACTTTC. It codes for CASRSTGSGANVLTF.